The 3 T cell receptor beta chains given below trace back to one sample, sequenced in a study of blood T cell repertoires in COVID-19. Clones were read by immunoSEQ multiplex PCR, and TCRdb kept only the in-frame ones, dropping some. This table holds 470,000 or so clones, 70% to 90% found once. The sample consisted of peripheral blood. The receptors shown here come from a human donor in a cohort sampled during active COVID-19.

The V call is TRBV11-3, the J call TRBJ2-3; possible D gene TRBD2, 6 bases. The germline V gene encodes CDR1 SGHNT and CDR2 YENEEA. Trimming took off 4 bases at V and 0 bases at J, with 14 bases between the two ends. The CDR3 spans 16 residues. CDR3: CASSSRESGSTDTQYF. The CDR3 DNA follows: TGTGCCAGCAGCTCTAGGGAGAGCGGGAGCACAGATACGCAGTATTTT.

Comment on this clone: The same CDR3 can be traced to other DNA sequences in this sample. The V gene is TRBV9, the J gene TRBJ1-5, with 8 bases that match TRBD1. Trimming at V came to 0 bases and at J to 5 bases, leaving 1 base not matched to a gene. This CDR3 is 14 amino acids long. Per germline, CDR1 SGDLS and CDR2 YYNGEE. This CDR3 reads CASSVGQGYQPQHF. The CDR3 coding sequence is TGTGCCAGCAGCGTAGGACAGGGGTATCAGCCCCAGCATTTT.

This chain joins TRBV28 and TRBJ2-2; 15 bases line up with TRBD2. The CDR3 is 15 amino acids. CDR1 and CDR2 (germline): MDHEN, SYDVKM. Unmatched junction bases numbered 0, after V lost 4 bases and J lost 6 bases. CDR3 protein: CASSWTSGRAGELFF. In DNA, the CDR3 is TGTGCCAGCAGTTGGACTAGCGGGAGGGCCGGGGAGCTGTTTTTT.